These 21 T cell receptor beta chains came from one sample sequenced in a study of CD8+CD57+ T cells in acquired aplastic anemia. For sequencing, patients were chosen who had shown expansion of CD8+CD57+ cells by flow cytometry. Genomic DNA constituted the template upon which TCR beta VDJ and CDR3 profiling was performed. TCRdb reanalysed the reads using MiXCR and keeps one entry per CDR3 protein. Among about 240,000 distinct CDR3 sequences listed, more than 40% were seen once. Sequences were obtained from sorted CD4+, CD8+, or CD8+CD57+ T cells (not recorded which) from PBMCs. All receptors come from a human donor with aplastic anemia.

In this sample, this clonotype turned up many times. This sequence joins TRBV9 and TRBJ2-5; maybe TRBD2 (5 bases). Between the trimmed V and J ends, which lost 3 bases and 5 bases, there was a span of 11 bases. Germline values: CDR1 SGDLS, CDR2 YYNGEE. The length of the CDR3 is 13 residues. In nucleotides, the CDR3 is TGTGCCAGCAGCGATACCCCGGGGGAGACCCAGTACTTC. Amino acids: CASSDTPGETQYF.

This clonotype was detected only a few times. The V and J genes are TRBV7-8 and TRBJ1-5; 7 bases are a match to TRBD1. Losses at the gene ends were 2 bases for V and 7 bases for J; bases not matched to a gene: 5. The V gene's germline CDR1 is SGHVS and CDR2 FQNEAQ. The CDR3 covers 14 residues. The CDR3 protein is CASSLTGDSQPQHF. CDR3 sequence (DNA): TGTGCCAGCAGCTTAACAGGGGACTCCCAGCCCCAGCATTTT. Full variable domain (remainder filled in from reference TRBV7-8 and TRBJ1-5): GAGVSQSPRYKVAKRGQDVALRCDPISGHVSLFWYQQALGQGPEFLTYFQNEAQLDKSGLPSDRFFAERPEGSVSTLKIQRTQQEDSAVYLCASSLTGDSQPQHFGDGTRLSIL.

This clonotype came up many times. This chain connects TRBV20-1 to TRBJ2-7; 8 bases line up with TRBD2. Losses at the gene ends were 3 bases for V and 5 bases for J; bases not matched to a gene: 6. CDR3 length: 13 amino acids. Looked up from germline, CDR1 is DFQATT and CDR2 is SNEGSKA (reference sequence). This chain's CDR3 is CSASRSGIHEQYF. The CDR3 bases are TGCAGTGCTAGCCGTAGCGGGATCCACGAGCAGTACTTC.

This clonotype was found many times. The chain couples TRBV19 to TRBJ2-7, with 8 nucleotides matching TRBD1. With V trimmed by 3 bases and J by 2 bases, 6 bases remained unmatched. The CDR3 runs to 15 residues. The germline V gene encodes CDR1 LNHDA and CDR2 SQIVND (reference sequence). The CDR3 loop reads CASSMRWDRTYEQYF. CDR3 nucleotides: TGTGCCAGTAGTATGCGTTGGGACAGGACCTACGAGCAGTACTTC.

At least ten counts were recorded for this clonotype. V and J are TRBV7-9 and TRBJ1-6; unclear D gene. From germline, CDR1 is SEHNR and CDR2 FQNEAQ (reference sequence). This CDR3 has 14 amino acids. Trimming shortened V by 5 bases and J by 9 bases, and 14 bases separated the two germline ends. This chain's CDR3 is CASSLGPTTSPLHF. CDR3 nucleotides: TGTGCCAGCAGCCTCGGCCCCACTACTTCACCCCTCCACTTT.

Points on this clonotype: This may arise from a read error, as a much more abundant clone is one base away. The chain is built from TRBV12-3 or TRBV12-4 and TRBJ1-5, with 10 bases aligning to TRBD1. The J call could be wrong; TRBJ2-3 is a better fit for the DNA end. CDR3 length equals 16 residues. Written as DNA, the CDR3 is TGTGCCAGCAGGCAAACCGGGACAGGGGCCGATCAGCCCCAGTATTTT. It specifies CASRQTGTGADQPQYF.

This clonotype was observed a single time. In DNA, the CDR3 is TGCGCCAGCAGCCAAGATCAGGAGCATTCACCCCTCCACTTT. Its protein product is CASSQDQEHSPLHF. This rearrangement joins TRBV5-1 to TRBJ1-6; D call uncertain. CDR1 and CDR2 (germline): SGHRS, YFSETQ. With 4 bases removed from V and 8 bases from J, the gap between germline ends came to 13 bases. The length of the CDR3 is 14 residues. Drawing the rest from reference TRBV5-1 and TRBJ1-6, the complete variable domain is KAGVTQTPRYLIKTRGQQVTLSCSPISGHRSVSWYQQTPGQGLQFLFEYFSETQRNKGNFPGRFSGRQFSNSRSEMNVSTLELGDSALYLCASSQDQEHSPLHFGNGTRLTVT.

Remarks on this clonotype: The junction and the germline gene differ at one end; a read error may be behind it. The chain links TRBV4-1 to TRBJ1-3, with 9 bases aligning to TRBD1. This CDR3 has 15 residues. Germline V CDR1 and CDR2: MGHRA, YSYEKL. The CDR3 bases are TGTGCCAGCAGCACCAGACAGGGGGATGGAAACACCATATATTTT. It codes for CASSTRQGDGNTIYF.

The chain links TRBV2 to TRBJ2-1; TRBD2 matches at 8 bases. Trimming removed 4 bases from V and 6 bases from J; junction bases left unmatched: 8. Germline loops: CDR1 SNHLY, CDR2 FYNNEI. There are 15 residues in the CDR3. Here the CDR3 reads CASSGRSGGVNEQFF. In DNA form, the CDR3 reads TGTGCCAGCAGTGGCCGCAGCGGGGGTGTCAATGAGCAGTTCTTC.

V usage is TRBV3-1 and J usage is TRBJ2-7; 9 bases are a match to TRBD1. The length of the CDR3 is 14 residues. The J segment lost 4 bases and the V segment lost 4 bases, leaving 5 bases of the junction unmatched. The V gene's germline CDR1 is LGHDT and CDR2 YNNKEL (reference sequence). Here the CDR3 reads CASSPRQGEYEQYF. DNA for the CDR3: TGTGCCAGCAGCCCCCGACAGGGGGAATACGAGCAGTACTTC.

This clonotype was seen repeatedly, ten times or more. One junction end does not reproduce the germline sequence, and a read error may be involved. The rearrangement uses TRBV19 and TRBJ1-4; 7 bases fit TRBD1. This CDR3 is 14 amino acids long. Germline lookup yields CDR1 LNHDA and CDR2 SQIVND (reference sequence). In nucleotides, the CDR3 is TGTGCCGGTAGTATCGAGGGACAGAGTGAAAAACTGTTTTTT. It translates to CAGSIEGQSEKLFF.

This clonotype was counted at least ten times. V is TRBV7-9 and J is TRBJ1-1, with a possible D match to TRBD1 (5 bases). The germline V and J ends were trimmed by 5 bases and 1 base, with 11 bases remaining between them. The CDR3 has 14 residues. Germline assignment: CDR1 SEHNR and CDR2 FQNEAQ (reference sequence). CDR3 loop: CASSRFQGNTEAFF. For the CDR3, the DNA is TGTGCCAGCAGCCGATTTCAGGGGAACACTGAAGCTTTCTTT. Using reference TRBV7-9 and TRBJ1-1 for the parts outside the CDR3, the full variable domain is DTGVSQNPRHKITKRGQNVTFRCDPISEHNRLYWYRQTLGQGPEFLTYFQNEAQLEKSRLLSDRFSAERPKGSFSTLEIQRTEQGDSAMYLCASSRFQGNTEAFFGQGTRLTVV.

This clonotype was counted a single time. V usage is TRBV27 and J usage is TRBJ2-3; 7 positions match TRBD2. The germline CDR1 and CDR2 sequences are MNHEY and SMNVEV (reference sequence). The CDR3 runs to 18 residues. Germline trimming cut 3 bases from V and 1 base from J; bases unmatched to any gene: 13. The CDR3 DNA is TGTGCCAGCAGTTTTAAACTAGCGTTGTACTCGGGCACAGATACGCAGTATTTT. It yields the protein CASSFKLALYSGTDTQYF.

The chain joins TRBV30 to TRBJ2-7; D might be TRBD1 (7 bases). This CDR3 has 12 residues. Per the germline V gene, CDR1 is GTSNPN and CDR2 is SVGIG (reference sequence). Trimming stripped 3 bases from V and 5 bases from J, with 11 bases between. The CDR3 DNA follows: TGTGCCTGGAGCTCAGGGGGGAACGAGCAGTACTTC. This codes for CAWSSGGNEQYF. The complete variable domain, with remaining parts taken from reference TRBV30 and TRBJ2-7, reads SQTIHQWPATLVQPVGSPLSLECTVEGTSNPNLYWYRQAAGRGLQLLFYSVGIGQISSEVPQNLSASRPQDRQFILSSKKLLLSDSGFYLCAWSSGGNEQYFGPGTRLTVT.

CDR3 loop: CASSPRRHSGGQETQYF. In nucleotides, the CDR3 is TGTGCCAGCAGCCCTCGCAGGCATAGCGGAGGCCAAGAGACCCAGTACTTC. V is TRBV14 and J is TRBJ2-5; D possibly corresponds to TRBD2 (6 bases). The CDR3 totals 17 residues. Trimming cost V 4 bases and J 1 base, with 19 bases left between them. Germline values: CDR1 SGHDN, CDR2 FVKESK.

The V gene is TRBV5-5, the J gene TRBJ1-2, with D perhaps matching TRBD1 (5 bases). The ends were cut back, 3 bases at V and 8 bases at J, with 11 bases in the middle. The CDR3 consists of 12 residues. Looked up from germline, CDR1 is SGHKS and CDR2 is YYEKEE (reference sequence). CDR3 coding DNA: TGTGCCAGCAGCTGGGACTTCGTGGGCTACACCTTC. Its protein is CASSWDFVGYTF.

V usage is TRBV5-6 and J usage is TRBJ2-7; D is perhaps TRBD1 (5 bases). Germline assignment: CDR1 SGHDT and CDR2 YYEEEE. V was pared by 4 bases and J by 2 bases, with 19 bases between. The CDR3 is made up of 16 amino acids. In nucleotides, the CDR3 is TGTGCCAGCAGCAAGGGAAGGCCGTGGGGCGCCTACGAGCAGTACTTC. The encoded protein is CASSKGRPWGAYEQYF. Filled out from reference TRBV5-6 and TRBJ2-7, the complete variable domain reads DAGVTQSPTHLIKTRGQQVTLRCSPKSGHDTVSWYQQALGQGPQFIFQYYEEEERQRGNFPDRFSGHQFPNYSSELNVNALLLGDSALYLCASSKGRPWGAYEQYFGPGTRLTVT.

This clonotype was detected many times. V and J are TRBV4-1 and TRBJ2-2, with TRBD1 matching 11 bases. Trimming at V came to 4 bases and at J to 3 bases, leaving 4 bases not matched to a gene. The CDR3 is made up of 16 amino acids. Germline lookup yields CDR1 MGHRA and CDR2 YSYEKL. As DNA, the CDR3 is TGCGCCAGCAGCCCGAGGACAGGGGGCTACACCGGGGAGCTGTTTTTT. Protein: CASSPRTGGYTGELFF.

This clonotype was seen at least ten times. The CDR3 protein is CASSEYGGGTEAFF. The CDR3 DNA reads TGTGCCAGCAGTGAATACGGTGGCGGCACTGAAGCTTTCTTT. The rearrangement links TRBV6-4 to TRBJ1-1; no firm D call. The CDR3 covers 14 residues. The V gene's germline CDR1 is MRHNA and CDR2 SNTAGT. Trimming left V 3 bases short and J 4 bases short, with 12 bases between.

The chain uses TRBV7-2 and TRBJ2-1; no firm D call. The DNA matches TRBJ2-7 better at its end, which makes the J call doubtful. This CDR3 spans 16 amino acids. Germline loops: CDR1 SGHTA, CDR2 FQGNSA. In DNA, the CDR3 is TGTGCCAGCAGCCAAGGGTTGGCTACTACAACCTACGAGCAGTACTTC. This gives the protein CASSQGLATTTYEQYF.

This clonotype was observed a few times. The chain employs TRBV7-3 and TRBJ2-3, with unresolved D. V lost 0 bases to trimming and J lost 5 bases, with 3 bases between them. CDR1 is SGHTA, CDR2 FQGTGA, per germline. The CDR3 length is 12 residues. CDR3 in DNA: TGTGCCAGCAGCTTAACAGGAGATACGCAGTATTTT. Residues: CASSLTGDTQYF.